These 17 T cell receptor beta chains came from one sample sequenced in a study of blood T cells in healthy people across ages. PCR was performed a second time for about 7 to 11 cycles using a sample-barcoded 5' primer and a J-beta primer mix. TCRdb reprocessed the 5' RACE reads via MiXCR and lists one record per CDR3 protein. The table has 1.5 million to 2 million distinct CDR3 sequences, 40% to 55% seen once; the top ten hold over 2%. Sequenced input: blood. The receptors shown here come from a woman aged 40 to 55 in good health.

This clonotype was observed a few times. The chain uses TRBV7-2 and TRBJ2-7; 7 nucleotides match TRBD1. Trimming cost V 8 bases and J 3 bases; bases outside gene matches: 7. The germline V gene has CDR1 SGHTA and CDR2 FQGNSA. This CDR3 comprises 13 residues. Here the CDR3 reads CASCRDRHYEQYF. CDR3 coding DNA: TGTGCCAGCTGTCGGGACAGACACTACGAGCAGTACTTC.

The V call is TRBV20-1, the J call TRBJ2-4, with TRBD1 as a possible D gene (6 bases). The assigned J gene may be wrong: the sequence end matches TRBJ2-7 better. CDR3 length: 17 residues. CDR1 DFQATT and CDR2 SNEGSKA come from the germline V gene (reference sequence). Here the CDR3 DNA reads TGCAGTGTTAGGGGGAGAAACCTGGCAGACCTTACCTACGAGCAGTACTTC. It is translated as CSVRGRNLADLTYEQYF.

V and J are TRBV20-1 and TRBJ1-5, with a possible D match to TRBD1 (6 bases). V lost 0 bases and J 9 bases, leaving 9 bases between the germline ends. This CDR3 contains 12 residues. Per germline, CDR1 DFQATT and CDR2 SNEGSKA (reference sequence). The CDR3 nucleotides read TGCAGTGCTAGAGAGGAGGGGGGGCCCCAGCATTTT. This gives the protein CSAREEGGPQHF.

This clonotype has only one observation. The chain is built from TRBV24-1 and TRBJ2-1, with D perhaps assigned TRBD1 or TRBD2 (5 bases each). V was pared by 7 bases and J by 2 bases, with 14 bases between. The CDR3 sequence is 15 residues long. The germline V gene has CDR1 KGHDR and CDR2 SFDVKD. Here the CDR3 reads CATSRQGETYNEQFF. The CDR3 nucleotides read TGTGCCACCAGCCGGCAGGGAGAAACCTACAATGAGCAGTTCTTC.

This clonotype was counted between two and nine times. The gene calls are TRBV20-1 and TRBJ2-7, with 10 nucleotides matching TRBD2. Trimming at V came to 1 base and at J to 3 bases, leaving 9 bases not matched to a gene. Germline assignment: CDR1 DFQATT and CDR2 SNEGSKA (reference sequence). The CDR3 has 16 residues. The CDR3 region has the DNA TGCAGTGCTAGAGCCGACCTAGCGGGGGAAAACTACGAGCAGTACTTC. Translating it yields CSARADLAGENYEQYF.

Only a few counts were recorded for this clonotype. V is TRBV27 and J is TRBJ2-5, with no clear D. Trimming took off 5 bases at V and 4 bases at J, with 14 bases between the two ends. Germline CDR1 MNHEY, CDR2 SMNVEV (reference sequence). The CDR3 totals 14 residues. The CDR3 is CASSKLGMGETQYF. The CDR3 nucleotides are TGTGCCAGCAGTAAACTGGGGATGGGAGAGACCCAGTACTTC.

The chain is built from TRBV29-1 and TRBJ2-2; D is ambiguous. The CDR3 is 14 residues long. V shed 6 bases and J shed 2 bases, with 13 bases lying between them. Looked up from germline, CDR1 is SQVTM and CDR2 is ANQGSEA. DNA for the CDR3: TGCAGCGTGGCAACCCCCCATAACACCGGGGAGCTGTTTTTT. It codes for CSVATPHNTGELFF.

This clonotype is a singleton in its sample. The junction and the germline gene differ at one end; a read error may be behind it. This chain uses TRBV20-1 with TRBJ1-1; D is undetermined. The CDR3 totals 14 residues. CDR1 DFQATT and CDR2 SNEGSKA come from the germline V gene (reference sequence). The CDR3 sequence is CSASLPDAGTGAFF. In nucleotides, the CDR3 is TGCAGTGCCAGTCTCCCTGATGCGGGCACTGGAGCTTTCTTT.

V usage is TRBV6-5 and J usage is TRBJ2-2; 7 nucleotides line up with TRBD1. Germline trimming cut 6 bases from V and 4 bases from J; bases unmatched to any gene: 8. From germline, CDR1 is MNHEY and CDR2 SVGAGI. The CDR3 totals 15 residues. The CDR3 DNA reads TGTGCCAGCAGGACGACAGGGACCGGCACCGGGGAGCTGTTTTTT. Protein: CASRTTGTGTGELFF.

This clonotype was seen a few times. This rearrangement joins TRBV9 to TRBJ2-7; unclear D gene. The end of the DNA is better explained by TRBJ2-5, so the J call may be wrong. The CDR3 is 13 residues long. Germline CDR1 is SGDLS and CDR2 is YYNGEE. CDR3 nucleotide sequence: TGTGCCAGCAGCATGCGTGCCCGAGAGACCCAGTACTTC. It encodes CASSMRARETQYF.

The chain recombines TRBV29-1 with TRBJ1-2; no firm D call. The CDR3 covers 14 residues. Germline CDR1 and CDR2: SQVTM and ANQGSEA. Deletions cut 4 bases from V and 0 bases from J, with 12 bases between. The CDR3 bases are TGCAGCGTTGGAAGGAGCAGCTCTAACTATGGCTACACCTTC. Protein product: CSVGRSSSNYGYTF.

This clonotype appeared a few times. The CDR3 DNA reads as TGTGCCAGCAGTTTCCCAGGATTCTCCTACGAGCAGTACTTC. Protein: CASSFPGFSYEQYF. This chain connects TRBV11-2 to TRBJ2-7; D is undetermined. Germline lookup yields CDR1 SGHAT and CDR2 FQNNGV. The CDR3 has 14 residues. V was shortened by 6 bases and J by 0 bases, with 12 bases between the two germline ends.

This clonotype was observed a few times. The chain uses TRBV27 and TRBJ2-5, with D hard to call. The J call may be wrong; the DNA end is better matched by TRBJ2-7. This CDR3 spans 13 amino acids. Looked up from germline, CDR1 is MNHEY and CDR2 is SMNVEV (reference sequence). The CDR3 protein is CASSVNGVDEQYF. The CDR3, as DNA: TGTGCCAGCAGTGTTAACGGAGTCGACGAGCAGTACTTC.

The CDR3 spells CASSWGTASHSEQFF. DNA of the CDR3: TGTGCCAGCAGCTGGGGGACAGCCTCCCACAGTGAGCAGTTCTTC. The V gene is TRBV5-6, the J gene TRBJ2-1; 7 nucleotides match TRBD1. The CDR3 is made up of 15 amino acids. After removal of 3 bases from V and 9 bases from J, the junction contained 12 bases not matched to a gene. Germline CDR1 reads SGHDT; CDR2 reads YYEEEE.

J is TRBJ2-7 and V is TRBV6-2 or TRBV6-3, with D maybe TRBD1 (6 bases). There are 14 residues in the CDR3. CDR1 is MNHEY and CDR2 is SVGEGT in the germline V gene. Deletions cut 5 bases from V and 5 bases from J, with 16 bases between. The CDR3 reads CASSNPGTNNEQYF. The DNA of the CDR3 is TGTGCCAGCAGTAACCCCGGGACAAATAACGAGCAGTACTTC.

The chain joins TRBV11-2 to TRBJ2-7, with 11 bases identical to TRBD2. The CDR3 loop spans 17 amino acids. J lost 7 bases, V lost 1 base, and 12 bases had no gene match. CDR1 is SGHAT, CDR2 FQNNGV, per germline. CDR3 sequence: CASSLVLLAGGRGEQYF. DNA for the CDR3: TGTGCCAGCAGCTTAGTTCTCTTAGCGGGGGGGCGCGGAGAGCAGTACTTC.

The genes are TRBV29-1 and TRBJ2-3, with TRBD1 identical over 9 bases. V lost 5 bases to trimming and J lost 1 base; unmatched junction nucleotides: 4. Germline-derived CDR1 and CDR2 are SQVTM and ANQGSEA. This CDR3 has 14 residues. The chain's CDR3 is CSVRQGGGTDTQYF. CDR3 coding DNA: TGCAGCGTTAGACAGGGGGGCGGCACAGATACGCAGTATTTT.